The rows below give T cell receptor beta chains drawn from one sample of a study of metastatic and nonmetastatic thyroid tumors. MiXCR reprocessed the PCR reads for TCRdb. In the table there are approximately 84,000 clones, about 16% of which are singletons. The sequenced material came from blood. All receptors come from a female donor with papillary thyroid cancer or a benign thyroid nodule (not recorded which). Some clones in this sample may be carry-over from other donors' samples. The CDR3 runs from the conserved cysteine through the conserved F or W. The D gene is left open where the match is weak. Part of the rows lack a size; the others show once, few, many or a class for expanded clones.

-	TRBV7-9	14	TRBJ2-3	-	CAVNRDMSTDTQYF	TGTGCCGTAAACCGGGACATGAGCACAGATACGCAGTATTTT
few	TRBV6-1	16	TRBJ2-2	TRBD2	CASSLLAGDDTGELFF	TGTGCCAGCAGTCTTTTAGCGGGGGACGACACCGGGGAGCTGTTTTTT
many	TRBV6-1	16	TRBJ1-6	-	CASSPPTGPRNSPLHF	TGTGCCAGCAGCCCCCCGACGGGCCCTAGGAATTCACCCCTCCACTTT
many	TRBV7-2	14	TRBJ2-7	TRBD2	CASSLSSGGEEQYF	TGTGCCAGCAGCCTTAGTAGCGGGGGTGAAGAGCAGTACTTC
-	TRBV4-2	15	TRBJ2-4	TRBD1	CASSRTGVDKNIQYF	TGTGCCAGCAGCCGGACAGGGGTAGACAAAAACATTCAGTACTTC
many	TRBV20-1	14	TRBJ2-3	TRBD2	CSASAGGPADTQYF	TGCAGTGCGTCAGCGGGGGGGCCCGCAGATACGCAGTATTTT
many	TRBV12-3/TRBV12-4	14	TRBJ2-7	-	CASSSGTDLAEQYF	TGTGCCAGCAGCTCCGGGACCGACCTAGCCGAGCAGTACTTC
many	TRBV28	14	TRBJ1-1	-	CASSLAQVGTEAFF	TGTGCCAGCAGTTTGGCTCAGGTAGGCACTGAAGCTTTCTTT
many	TRBV18	13	TRBJ1-2	-	CASSQQGSYGYTF	TGTGCCAGCTCTCAACAGGGATCCTATGGCTACACCTTC
many	TRBV27	14	TRBJ2-7	-	CASSSYAHSYEQYF	TGTGCCAGCAGTTCCTACGCGCACTCCTACGAGCAGTACTTC
many	TRBV27	15	TRBJ1-1	-	CASSLLGTMNTEAFF	TGTGCCAGCAGTTTACTAGGGACTATGAACACTGAAGCTTTCTTT
many	TRBV27	14	TRBJ1-5	-	CASSSTGSGQPQHF	TGTGCCAGCAGTTCAACAGGGTCTGGTCAGCCCCAGCATTTT
many	TRBV2	13	TRBJ2-7	-	CASSGRGSYEQYF	TGTGCCAGCAGTGGGCGCGGGTCCTACGAGCAGTACTTC
many	TRBV19	15	TRBJ2-3	-	CASSTGGGRTDTQYF	TGTGCCAGTAGTACGGGCGGGGGCCGCACAGATACGCAGTATTTT
many	TRBV5-1	20	TRBJ2-1	TRBD2	CASSLAVPGLGFGYSNEQFF	TGCGCCAGCAGCTTGGCCGTCCCGGGACTAGGATTTGGGTATAGCAATGAGCAGTTCTTC
many	TRBV19	14	TRBJ2-1	-	CASSWGSSYNEQFF	TGTGCCAGTAGTTGGGGAAGCTCCTACAATGAGCAGTTCTTC
few	TRBV18	15	TRBJ1-1	TRBD1	CASSLDRRLTTETFF	TGTGCCAGCTCACTGGACAGGCGCCTTACCACTGAAACTTTCTTT
-	TRBV20-1	14	TRBJ2-3	-	CSARVRRATDTQYF	TGCAGTGCTAGAGTGCGCCGCGCCACAGATACGCAGTATTTT
many	TRBV19	14	TRBJ2-1	TRBD1	CASTSGQGDNEQFF	TGTGCCAGTACCTCAGGACAGGGCGACAATGAGCAGTTCTTC
-	TRBV9	18	TRBJ2-1	TRBD2	CASRPADVGTSGLNEQFF	TGTGCCAGCAGACCTGCGGATGTCGGGACTAGCGGACTCAATGAGCAGTTCTTC
once	TRBV20-1	11	TRBJ2-7	-	CSARDPYEQYF	TGCAGTGCTAGAGACCCCTACGAGCAGTACTTC
many	TRBV7-3	15	TRBJ2-2	-	CASSPGLAYTGELFF	TGTGCCAGCAGCCCCGGACTGGCTTACACCGGGGAGCTGTTTTTT
many	TRBV16	13	TRBJ2-7	-	CASSQRGLWGQYF	TGTGCCAGCAGCCAGCGGGGCCTCTGGGGGCAGTACTTC
many	TRBV9	15	TRBJ1-4	TRBD1	CASSAGQGRTEKLFF	TGTGCCAGCAGCGCAGGACAGGGACGTACTGAAAAACTGTTTTTT
many	TRBV7-9	13	TRBJ1-4	-	CASSSWDLYKLFF	TGTGCCAGCAGCTCCTGGGACCTATACAAACTGTTTTTT
few	TRBV12-3/TRBV12-4	18	TRBJ2-7	-	CASTLVLDGRVLQREQYF	TGTGCCAGCACCCTGGTCTTGGACGGTCGTGTCCTACAGCGTGAGCAGTACTTC
many	TRBV30	13	TRBJ1-5	TRBD1	CAFTDRGHQPQHF	TGTGCCTTCACGGACAGGGGGCATCAGCCCCAGCATTTT
many	TRBV18	16	TRBJ1-1	-	CASSPPGGMVNTEAFF	TGTGCCAGCTCACCACCGGGGGGCATGGTAAACACTGAAGCTTTCTTT
many	TRBV20-1	13	TRBJ2-5	TRBD1	CSANTGQQETQYF	TGCAGTGCTAACACGGGACAGCAAGAGACCCAGTACTTC
-	TRBV11-1	16	TRBJ1-5	-	CASSISGTNSNQPQHF	TGTGCCAGCAGCATCTCCGGGACAAATAGCAATCAGCCCCAGCATTTT
many	TRBV20-1	14	TRBJ1-4	-	CSAYWGRGGEKLFF	TGCAGTGCGTATTGGGGGCGCGGAGGTGAAAAACTGTTTTTT
few	TRBV6-1	16	TRBJ2-7	-	CASRGSSAGALYEQYF	TGTGCCAGCAGGGGATCTAGCGCTGGGGCGCTGTACGAGCAGTACTTC
few	TRBV6-1	13	TRBJ1-2	-	CARSSPTAYGYTF	TGTGCCAGAAGTTCCCCGACGGCCTATGGCTACACCTTC
-	TRBV7-2	14	TRBJ2-7	-	CASSYSGESYEQYF	TGTGCCAGCAGCTACTCCGGGGAATCCTACGAGCAGTACTTC
many	TRBV5-6	16	TRBJ2-1	TRBD1	CASSPDTGTGVQGQFF	TGTGCCAGCAGCCCCGACACCGGGACAGGGGTTCAAGGGCAGTTCTTC
many	TRBV19	15	TRBJ2-7	-	CASSTGPTWVYEQYF	TGTGCCAGTAGTACCGGCCCAACGTGGGTGTACGAGCAGTACTTC
many	TRBV9	15	TRBJ2-3	TRBD2	CASSAERGSTDTQYF	TGTGCCAGCAGCGCGGAGCGGGGGAGCACAGATACGCAGTATTTT
many	TRBV30	16	TRBJ2-1	TRBD1	CAWSGSQTGVYNEQFF	TGTGCCTGGAGTGGGTCTCAGACAGGGGTCTACAATGAGCAGTTCTTC
-	TRBV7-3	18	TRBJ2-6	TRBD2	CAGSPGGTGYSGANVLTF	TGTGCCGGCAGCCCGGGGGGGACGGGTTACTCTGGGGCCAACGTCCTGACTTTC
few	TRBV4-1	13	TRBJ1-6	-	CAGRQCDNSPLHF	TGCGCCGGACGACAGTGCGATAATTCACCCCTCCACTTT
few	TRBV5-8	16	TRBJ1-4	-	CASSLGLKGPYQELFF	TGTGCCAGCAGCTTGGGGCTAAAGGGTCCGTATCAGGAACTGTTTTTT
many	TRBV6-6	15	TRBJ2-2	-	CASSYDDRNTGELFF	TGTGCCAGCAGTTACGATGACAGGAACACCGGGGAGCTGTTTTTT
-	TRBV25-1	15	TRBJ2-7	-	CASSESWTVSYEQYF	TGTGCCAGCAGTGAATCATGGACTGTCTCCTACGAGCAGTACTTC
-	TRBV20-1	13	TRBJ2-7	-	CSGAEGVAYEQYF	TGCAGTGGCGCTGAAGGTGTTGCCTACGAGCAGTACTTC
-	TRBV6-6	17	TRBJ1-3	-	CASSYSSGPASGDTIYF	TGTGCCAGTAGTTACTCGAGTGGTCCCGCCTCGGGTGACACCATATATTTT
-	TRBV2	13	TRBJ2-7	TRBD1	CASNAGGAYEQYF	TGTGCCAGCAATGCAGGGGGCGCGTACGAGCAGTACTTC
many	TRBV28	15	TRBJ2-3	TRBD1	CASSLRGRVTDTQYF	TGTGCCAGCAGTCTCAGGGGGCGAGTCACAGATACGCAGTATTTT
many	TRBV6-1	15	TRBJ1-4	TRBD1	CASSFSGQGSEKLFF	TGTGCCAGCAGTTTTTCGGGACAGGGGTCTGAAAAACTGTTTTTT
many	TRBV7-9	15	TRBJ1-2	TRBD1	CASSLDPLTGRGYTF	TGTGCCAGCAGCTTAGACCCCTTGACAGGGAGAGGCTACACCTTC
many	TRBV5-1	18	TRBJ2-7	-	CASSLEDTSAPSHYEQYF	TGCGCCAGCAGCTTGGAGGACACCTCGGCCCCCTCGCACTACGAGCAGTACTTC
-	TRBV24-1	11	TRBJ1-2	-	CATSDLSGYTF	TGTGCCACCAGTGATTTGAGTGGCTACACCTTC
many	TRBV19	16	TRBJ1-5	-	CASSILSAPLNQPQHF	TGTGCCAGTAGTATCCTCTCGGCACCTCTTAATCAGCCCCAGCATTTT
many	TRBV30	11	TRBJ1-2	-	CAWSPLSGYTF	TGTGCCTGGAGTCCCCTTAGCGGCTACACCTTC
many	TRBV18	14	TRBJ2-4	TRBD2	CASRSGTSVNIQYF	TGTGCCAGCAGATCCGGGACTAGCGTCAACATTCAGTACTTC
many	TRBV6-1	14	TRBJ2-1	-	CASSEWAETNEQFF	TGTGCCAGCAGTGAATGGGCAGAGACGAATGAGCAGTTCTTC
many	TRBV4-1	17	TRBJ1-1	TRBD1	CASRLNLRQGSNTEAFF	TGCGCCAGCAGATTAAACTTAAGACAGGGAAGTAACACTGAAGCTTTCTTT
many	TRBV27	16	TRBJ2-3	TRBD2	CASSLAGGLSADTQYF	TGTGCCAGCAGTTTAGCGGGGGGCCTGTCGGCAGATACGCAGTATTTT
many	TRBV20-1	13	TRBJ2-5	TRBD1	CSAAGPGGETQYF	TGCAGTGCGGCTGGTCCAGGGGGAGAGACCCAGTACTTC
many	TRBV20-1	17	TRBJ2-2	-	CSARDKGGQPHTGELFF	TGCAGTGCTAGAGATAAAGGGGGGCAACCTCACACCGGGGAGCTGTTTTTT